This T cell receptor (beta chain) was captured in a study of beta chain features in type 1 diabetes. What was sequenced were expressed TCRB transcripts, since all of the isolated RNA had been reverse transcribed. Samples of naive, central memory and regulatory T cells yielded a mean of about 3.7 million reads. Generated by immunoSEQ multiplex PCR, the TCRdb table keeps only in-frame clones and is missing some. In the table there are 300,000 to 400,000 clones, roughly 8% of which are singletons. This clone was counted a few times. Its matching antigen is unknown. The single heparinised draw taken from each donor contained approximately 100 mL of blood on average. Findings and caveats of the study: Naive, central memory and regulatory TCRB repertoires appeared more similar among patients than healthy donors. Possibly, sequencing cDNA over-represented cells that had high TCR expression levels.

Germline lookup yields CDR1 MNHEY and CDR2 SVGAGI. CDR3 length equals 15 residues. Trimming removed 7 bases from V and 9 bases from J; junction bases left unmatched: 13. J is TRBJ2-1 and V is TRBV6-5, with 9 bases fitting TRBD1. This receptor was obtained from a woman between 18 and 30 years old in good health. The sample comprised central memory CD4+ T cells from blood. The CDR3 loop reads CASTAGTGNYFEQFF. The CDR3 DNA sequence: TGTGCCAGCACCGCCGGGACAGGGAATTATTTTGAGCAGTTCTTC.